This T cell receptor (beta chain) came from a study of CD8 T cells in Susac syndrome. Study details: Intravenous immunoglobulin alone or corticosteroids were being given to patients with Susac syndrome at blood draw, unless they were therapy-naive.

With V trimmed by 7 bases and J by 3 bases, 6 bases remained unmatched. CDR1 is MDHEN and CDR2 is SYDVKM in the germline V gene. This CDR3 spans 15 amino acids. TEMRA cells were FACS-enriched and CD8+ and CD4+ T cells negatively isolated. Study-wide results and caveats: In its TCR sequencing and HLA analysis, the study acknowledged that the number of individuals was relatively small.

Comment on this clonotype: Its antigen remains unidentified.

Reverse transcription of roughly 0.45 to 1 ug RNA was performed with random hexamers. Amplification of TCR beta CDR3 by immunoSEQ multiplex PCR spanned 54 Vbeta and 13 Jbeta. Each CDR3 protein gets one entry after TCRdb re-called the immunoSEQ multiplex PCR reads with MiXCR. The data contain 120,000 or so distinct CDR3 sequences, 90% to 95% of them singletons. The receptor was derived from a human donor with Susac syndrome. This chain uses TRBV28 with TRBJ2-1; TRBD2 aligns across 10 bases. Sequences were obtained from CD8+ T cells from PBMCs. This chain's CDR3 is CASTPTSGVYNEQFF. CDR3 bases: TGTGCCAGCACCCCCACTAGCGGGGTCTACAATGAGCAGTTCTTC.